Sequencing of this T cell receptor beta chain was carried out in a study of shared clonotypes between healthy human individuals. Overall study findings and caveats: With few donors, the genetic and exposure-history diversity represented was limited. Sorted-subset sequencing, rarefaction showed, was incomplete despite large depth. The sampled material consisted only of blood, and tissue repertoires are likely to differ.

Naive CD8 cells, CD45RO-negative and positively selected for CCR7, excluded terminally differentiated effector memory CD45RA+ cells. The V end was cut by 8 bases, the J end by 2 bases, with 13 bases between. Germline V CDR1 and CDR2: SNHLY, FYNNEI. The CDR3 extends over 13 amino acids. Remarks on this clone: Its antigen is undetermined.

Deep-level assay runs were performed. Repertoires were generated with immunoSEQ multiplex PCR, while TCRdb's copy carries only in-frame clones and drops some. The data contain approximately 840,000 clones, about 96% of them singletons. What was sequenced was naive CD8+ T cells sorted from blood. The chain combines TRBV2 with TRBJ2-7, with no clear D. This TCR was sampled from a man aged 30 to 39 in good health. CDR3 DNA: TGTGCCAGCTCCCCGACTTACCCCTACGAGCAGTACTTC. Translated: CASSPTYPYEQYF.